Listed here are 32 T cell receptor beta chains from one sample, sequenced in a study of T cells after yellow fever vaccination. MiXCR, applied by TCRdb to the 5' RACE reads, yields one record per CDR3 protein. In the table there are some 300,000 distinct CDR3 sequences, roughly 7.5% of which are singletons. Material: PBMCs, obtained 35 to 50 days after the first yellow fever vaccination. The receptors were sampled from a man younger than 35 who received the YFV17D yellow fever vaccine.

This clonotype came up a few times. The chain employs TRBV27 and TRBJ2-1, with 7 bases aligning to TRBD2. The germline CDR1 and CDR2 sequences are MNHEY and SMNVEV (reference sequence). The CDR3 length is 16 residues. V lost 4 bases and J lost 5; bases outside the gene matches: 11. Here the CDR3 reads CASSSFGGVWDNEQFF. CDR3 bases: TGTGCCAGCAGTTCCTTTGGGGGGGTTTGGGACAATGAGCAGTTCTTC.

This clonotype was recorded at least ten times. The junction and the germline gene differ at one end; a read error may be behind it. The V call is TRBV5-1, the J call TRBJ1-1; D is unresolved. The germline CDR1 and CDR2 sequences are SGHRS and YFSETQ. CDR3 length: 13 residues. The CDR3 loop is CASSLNRNTEAFF. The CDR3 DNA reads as TGTGCCAGCAGCCTTAATAGGAACACTGAAGCTTTCTTT. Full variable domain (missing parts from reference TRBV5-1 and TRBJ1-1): KAGVTQTPRYLIKTRGQQVTLSCSPISGHRSVSWYQQTPGQGLQFLFEYFSETQRNKGNFPGRFSGRQFSNSRSEMNVSTLELGDSALYLCASSLNRNTEAFFGQGTRLTVV.

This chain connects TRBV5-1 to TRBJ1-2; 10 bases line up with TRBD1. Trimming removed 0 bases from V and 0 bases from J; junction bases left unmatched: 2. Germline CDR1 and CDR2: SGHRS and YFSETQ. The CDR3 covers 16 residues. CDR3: CASSLGQGASNYGYTF. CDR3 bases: TGCGCCAGCAGCTTGGGACAGGGGGCTTCTAACTATGGCTACACCTTC.

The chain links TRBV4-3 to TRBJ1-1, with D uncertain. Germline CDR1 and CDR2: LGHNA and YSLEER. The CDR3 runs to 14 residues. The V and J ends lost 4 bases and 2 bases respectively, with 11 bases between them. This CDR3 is CASSPRRGNTEAFF. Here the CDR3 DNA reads TGCGCCAGCAGCCCCCGGCGGGGAAACACTGAAGCTTTCTTT.

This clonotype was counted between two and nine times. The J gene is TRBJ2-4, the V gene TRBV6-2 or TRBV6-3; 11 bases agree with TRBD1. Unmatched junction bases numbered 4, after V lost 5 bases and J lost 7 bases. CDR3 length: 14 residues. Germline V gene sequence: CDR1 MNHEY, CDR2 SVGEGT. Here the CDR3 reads CASSRTGGTNIQYF. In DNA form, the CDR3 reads TGTGCCAGCAGTCGGACAGGGGGCACGAACATTCAGTACTTC.

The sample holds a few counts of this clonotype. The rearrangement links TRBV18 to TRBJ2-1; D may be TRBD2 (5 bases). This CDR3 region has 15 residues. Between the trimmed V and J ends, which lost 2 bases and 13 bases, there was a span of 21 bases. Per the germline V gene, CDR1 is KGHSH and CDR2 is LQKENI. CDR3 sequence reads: CASSPYTSGANRQFF. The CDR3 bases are TGTGCCAGCTCACCATATACGAGCGGTGCAAATCGACAGTTCTTC. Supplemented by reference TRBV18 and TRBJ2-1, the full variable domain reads NAGVMQNPRHLVRRRGQEARLRCSPMKGHSHVYWYRQLPEEGLKFMVYLQKENIIDESGMPKERFSAEFPKEGPSILRIQQVVRGDSAAYFCASSPYTSGANRQFFGPGTRLTVL.

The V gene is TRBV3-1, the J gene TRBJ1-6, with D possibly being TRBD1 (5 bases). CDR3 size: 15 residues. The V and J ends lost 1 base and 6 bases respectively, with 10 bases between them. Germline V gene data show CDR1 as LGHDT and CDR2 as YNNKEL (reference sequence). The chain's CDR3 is CASSQARGANSPLHF. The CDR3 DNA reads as TGTGCCAGCAGCCAAGCCCGTGGGGCTAATTCACCCCTCCACTTT.

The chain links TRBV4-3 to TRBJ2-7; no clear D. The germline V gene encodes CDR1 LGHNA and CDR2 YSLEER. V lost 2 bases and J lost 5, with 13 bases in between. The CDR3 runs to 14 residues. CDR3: CASSQSHGSDEQYF. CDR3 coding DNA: TGCGCCAGCAGCCAATCCCACGGGTCGGACGAGCAGTACTTC.

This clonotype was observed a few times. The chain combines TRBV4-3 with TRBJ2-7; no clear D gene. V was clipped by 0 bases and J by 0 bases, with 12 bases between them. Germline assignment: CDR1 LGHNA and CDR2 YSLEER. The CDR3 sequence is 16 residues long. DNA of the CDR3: TGCGCCAGCAGCCAAGATCTAGGCCTACACTCCTACGAGCAGTACTTC. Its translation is CASSQDLGLHSYEQYF.

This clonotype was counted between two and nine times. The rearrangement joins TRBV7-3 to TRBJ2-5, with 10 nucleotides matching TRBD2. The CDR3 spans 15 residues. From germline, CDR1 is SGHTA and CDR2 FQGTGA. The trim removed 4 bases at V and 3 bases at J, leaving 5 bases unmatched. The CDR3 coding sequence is TGTGCCAGCAGCTCGGAGCTAGCGGGGGAAGAGACCCAGTACTTC. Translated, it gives CASSSELAGEETQYF.

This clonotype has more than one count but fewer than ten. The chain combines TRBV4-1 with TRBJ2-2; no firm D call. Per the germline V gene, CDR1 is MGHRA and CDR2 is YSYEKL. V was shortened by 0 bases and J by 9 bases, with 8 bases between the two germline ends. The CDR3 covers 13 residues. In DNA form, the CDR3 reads TGCGCCAGCAGCCAAGACCGGTCCAGGGAGCTGTTTTTT. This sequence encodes CASSQDRSRELFF.

CDR3 in DNA: TGCAGTGCTAGCAGACAGGGGAACACCTTC. Protein sequence: CSASRQGNTF. The gene calls are TRBV20-1 and TRBJ1-2, with TRBD1 identical over 8 bases. The germline V gene has CDR1 DFQATT and CDR2 SNEGSKA (reference sequence). With 3 bases clipped from V and 12 bases from J, the junction kept 3 bases outside the gene matches. This CDR3 has 10 amino acids.

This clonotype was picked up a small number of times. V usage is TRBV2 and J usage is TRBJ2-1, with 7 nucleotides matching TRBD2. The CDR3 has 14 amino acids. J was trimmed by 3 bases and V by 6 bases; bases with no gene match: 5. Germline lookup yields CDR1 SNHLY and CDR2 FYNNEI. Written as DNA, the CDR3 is TGTGCCAGCAGAGATTTAGCGGGCTACAATGAGCAGTTCTTC. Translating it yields CASRDLAGYNEQFF.

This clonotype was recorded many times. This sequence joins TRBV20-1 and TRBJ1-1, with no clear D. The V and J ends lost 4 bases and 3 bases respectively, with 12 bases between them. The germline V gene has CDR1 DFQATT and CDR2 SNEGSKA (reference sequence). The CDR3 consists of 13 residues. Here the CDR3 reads CSAIPITDTEAFF. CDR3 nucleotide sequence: TGCAGTGCTATACCTATCACTGACACTGAAGCTTTCTTT.

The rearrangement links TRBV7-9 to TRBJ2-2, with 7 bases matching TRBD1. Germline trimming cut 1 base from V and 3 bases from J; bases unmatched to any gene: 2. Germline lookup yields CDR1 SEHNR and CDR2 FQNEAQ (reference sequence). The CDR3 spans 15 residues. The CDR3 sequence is CASSLGGQYTGELFF. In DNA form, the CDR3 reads TGTGCCAGCAGCTTAGGGGGACAGTACACCGGGGAGCTGTTTTTT.

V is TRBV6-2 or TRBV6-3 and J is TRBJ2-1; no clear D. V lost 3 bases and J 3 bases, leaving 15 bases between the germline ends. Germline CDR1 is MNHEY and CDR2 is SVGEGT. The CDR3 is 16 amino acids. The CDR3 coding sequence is TGTGCCAGCAGTTATCCAGCAGCCACCATCTACAATGAGCAGTTCTTC. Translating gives CASSYPAATIYNEQFF.

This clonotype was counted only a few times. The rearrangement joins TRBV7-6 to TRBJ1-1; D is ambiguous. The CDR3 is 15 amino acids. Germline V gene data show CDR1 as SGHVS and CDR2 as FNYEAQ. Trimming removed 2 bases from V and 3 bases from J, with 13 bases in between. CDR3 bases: TGTGCCAGCAGCTTAAAACGTGGTTTTGACACTGAAGCTTTCTTT. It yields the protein CASSLKRGFDTEAFF.

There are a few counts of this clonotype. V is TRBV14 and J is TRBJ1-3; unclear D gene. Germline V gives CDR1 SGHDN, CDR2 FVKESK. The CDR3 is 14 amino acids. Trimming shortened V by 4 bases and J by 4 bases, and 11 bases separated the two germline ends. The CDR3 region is CASSRVTTGNTIYF. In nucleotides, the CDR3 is TGTGCCAGCAGCCGGGTCACGACGGGAAACACCATATATTTT.

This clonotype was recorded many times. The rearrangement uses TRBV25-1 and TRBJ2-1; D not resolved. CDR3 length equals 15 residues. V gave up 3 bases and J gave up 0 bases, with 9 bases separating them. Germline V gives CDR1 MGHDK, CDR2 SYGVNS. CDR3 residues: CASSEAGSSYNEQFF. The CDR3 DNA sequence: TGTGCCAGCAGTGAGGCTGGAAGCTCCTACAATGAGCAGTTCTTC.

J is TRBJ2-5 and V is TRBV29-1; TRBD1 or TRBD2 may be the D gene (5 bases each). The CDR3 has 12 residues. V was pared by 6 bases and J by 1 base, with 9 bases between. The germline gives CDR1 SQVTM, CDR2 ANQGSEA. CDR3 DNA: TGCAGCGTCCAGAGGGGCCAAGAGACCCAGTACTTC. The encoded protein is CSVQRGQETQYF.

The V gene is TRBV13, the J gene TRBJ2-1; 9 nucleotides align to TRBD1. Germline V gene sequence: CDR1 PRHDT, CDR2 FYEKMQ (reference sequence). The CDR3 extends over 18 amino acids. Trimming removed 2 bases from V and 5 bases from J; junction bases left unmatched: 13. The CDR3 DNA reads TGTGCCAGCAGCTTAATTTCCCCCGGGACAGGGTACGACAATGAGCAGTTCTTC. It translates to CASSLISPGTGYDNEQFF. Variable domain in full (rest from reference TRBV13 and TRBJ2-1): AAGVIQSPRHLIKEKRETATLKCYPIPRHDTVYWYQQGPGQDPQFLISFYEKMQSDKGSIPDRFSAQQFSDYHSELNMSSLELGDSALYFCASSLISPGTGYDNEQFFGPGTRLTVL.

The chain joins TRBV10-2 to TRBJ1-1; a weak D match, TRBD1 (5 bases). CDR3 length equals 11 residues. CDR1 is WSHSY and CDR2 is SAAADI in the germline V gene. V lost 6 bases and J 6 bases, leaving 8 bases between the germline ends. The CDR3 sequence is CASRGGSEAFF. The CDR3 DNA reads TGCGCCAGCAGGGGGGGGTCTGAAGCTTTCTTT.

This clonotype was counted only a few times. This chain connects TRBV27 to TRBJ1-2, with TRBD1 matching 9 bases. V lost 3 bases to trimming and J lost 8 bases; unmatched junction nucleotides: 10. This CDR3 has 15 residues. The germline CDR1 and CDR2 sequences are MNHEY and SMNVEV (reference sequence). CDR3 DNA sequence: TGTGCCAGCAGTTTTACGGGGACAGGGTGGGGCGGCTACACCTTC. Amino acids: CASSFTGTGWGGYTF.

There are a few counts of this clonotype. The CDR3 loop reads CASSLPPGLGHQETQYF. In DNA, the CDR3 is TGTGCCAGCAGCTTGCCACCGGGACTAGGTCACCAAGAGACCCAGTACTTC. The rearrangement links TRBV5-6 to TRBJ2-5, with 8 bases identical to TRBD2. Trimming took 1 base from V and 0 from J; bases not matched to a gene: 8. This CDR3 is 17 amino acids long. The germline V gene encodes CDR1 SGHDT and CDR2 YYEEEE.

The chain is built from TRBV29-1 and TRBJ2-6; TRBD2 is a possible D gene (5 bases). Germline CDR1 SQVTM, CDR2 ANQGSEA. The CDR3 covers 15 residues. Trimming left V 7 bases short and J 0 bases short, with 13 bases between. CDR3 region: CSASGGSSGANVLTF. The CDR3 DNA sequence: TGCAGCGCCAGCGGCGGCAGCTCTGGGGCCAACGTCCTGACTTTC.

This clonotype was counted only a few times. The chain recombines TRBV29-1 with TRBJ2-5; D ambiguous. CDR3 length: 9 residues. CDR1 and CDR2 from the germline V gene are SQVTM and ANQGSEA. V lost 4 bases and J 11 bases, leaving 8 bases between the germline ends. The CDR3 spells CSVGVSQYF. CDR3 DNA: TGCAGCGTTGGAGTGTCGCAGTACTTC.

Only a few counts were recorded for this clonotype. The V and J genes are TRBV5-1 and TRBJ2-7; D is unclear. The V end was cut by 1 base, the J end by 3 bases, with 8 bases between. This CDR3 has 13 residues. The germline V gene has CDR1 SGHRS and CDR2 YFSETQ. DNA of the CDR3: TGCGCCAGCAGCTTGAATGGAAACTACGAGCAGTACGTC. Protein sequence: CASSLNGNYEQYV.

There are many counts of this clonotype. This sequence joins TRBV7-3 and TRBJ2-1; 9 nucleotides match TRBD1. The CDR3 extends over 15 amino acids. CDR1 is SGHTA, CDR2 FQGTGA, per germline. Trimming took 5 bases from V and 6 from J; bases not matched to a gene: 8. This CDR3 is CASSARTGDGNEQFF. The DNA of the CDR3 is TGTGCCAGCAGCGCCAGGACAGGGGATGGCAATGAGCAGTTCTTC.

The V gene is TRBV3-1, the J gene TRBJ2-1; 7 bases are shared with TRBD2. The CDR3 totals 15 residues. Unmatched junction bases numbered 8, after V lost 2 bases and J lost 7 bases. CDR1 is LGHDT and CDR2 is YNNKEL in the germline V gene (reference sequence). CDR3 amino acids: CASSQRDYWGNEQFF. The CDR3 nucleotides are TGTGCCAGCAGCCAACGGGACTATTGGGGTAATGAGCAGTTCTTC.

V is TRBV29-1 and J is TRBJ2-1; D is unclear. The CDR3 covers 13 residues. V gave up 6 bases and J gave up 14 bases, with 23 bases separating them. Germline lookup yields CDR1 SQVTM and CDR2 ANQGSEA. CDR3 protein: CSVGRIPGHREFF. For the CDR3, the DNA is TGCAGCGTCGGAAGAATCCCGGGCCATAGGGAGTTCTTC.

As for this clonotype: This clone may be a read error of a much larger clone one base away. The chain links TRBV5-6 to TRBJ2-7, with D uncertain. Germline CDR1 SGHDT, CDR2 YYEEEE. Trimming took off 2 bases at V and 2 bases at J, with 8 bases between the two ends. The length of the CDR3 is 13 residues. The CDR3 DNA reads TGTGCCAGCAGCTTCGGGTTCCCCTACGAGCAGTACTTC. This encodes CASSFGFPYEQYF.

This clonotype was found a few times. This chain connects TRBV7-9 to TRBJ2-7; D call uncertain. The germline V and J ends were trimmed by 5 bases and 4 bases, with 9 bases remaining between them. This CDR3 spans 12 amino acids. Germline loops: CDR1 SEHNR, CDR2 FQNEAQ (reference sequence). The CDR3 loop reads CASSHDKYEQYV. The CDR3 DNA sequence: TGTGCCAGCAGCCACGACAAATACGAGCAGTACGTC.